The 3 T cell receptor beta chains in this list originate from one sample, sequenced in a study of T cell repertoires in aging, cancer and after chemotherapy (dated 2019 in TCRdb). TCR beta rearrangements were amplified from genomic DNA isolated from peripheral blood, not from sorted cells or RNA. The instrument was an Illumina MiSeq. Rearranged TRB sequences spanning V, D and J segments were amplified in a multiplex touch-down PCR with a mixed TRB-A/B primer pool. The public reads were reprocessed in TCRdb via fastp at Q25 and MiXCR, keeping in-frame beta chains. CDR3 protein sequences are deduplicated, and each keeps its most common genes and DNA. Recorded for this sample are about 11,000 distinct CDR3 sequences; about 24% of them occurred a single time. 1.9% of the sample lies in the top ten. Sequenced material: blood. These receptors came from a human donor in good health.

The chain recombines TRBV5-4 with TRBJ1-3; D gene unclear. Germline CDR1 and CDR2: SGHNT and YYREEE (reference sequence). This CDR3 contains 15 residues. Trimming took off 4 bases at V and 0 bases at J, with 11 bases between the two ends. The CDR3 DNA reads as TGTGCCAGCAGCCAAAGCAGAAGCTCTGGAAACACCATATATTTT. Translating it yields CASSQSRSSGNTIYF.

The DNA for the CDR3 is TGTGCCAGCAACGCCGGGACAGTATCCTACGAGCAGTACTTC. It encodes CASNAGTVSYEQYF. The chain links TRBV6-5 to TRBJ2-7; TRBD1 aligns across 7 bases. Looked up from germline, CDR1 is MNHEY and CDR2 is SVGAGI. The CDR3 extends over 14 amino acids. V was pared by 7 bases and J by 1 base, with 7 bases of the junction left unmatched.

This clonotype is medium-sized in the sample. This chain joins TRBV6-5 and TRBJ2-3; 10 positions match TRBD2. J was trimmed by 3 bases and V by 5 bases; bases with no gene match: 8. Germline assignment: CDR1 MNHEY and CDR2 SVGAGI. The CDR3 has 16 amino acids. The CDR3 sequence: CASSPPQRGGTDTQYF. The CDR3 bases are TGTGCCAGCAGTCCGCCCCAGCGGGGGGGGACAGATACGCAGTATTTT.